The TCR beta chain under discussion was sequenced for a study of blood T cell repertoires in COVID-19. In the study overall: Spain, Italy and the United States supplied samples that represented acute and convalescent COVID-19.

V was pared by 8 bases and J by 5 bases, with 19 bases between. In germline, CDR1 is SEHNR, CDR2 FQNEAQ (reference sequence). The CDR3 extends over 16 amino acids. Generated by immunoSEQ multiplex PCR, the TCRdb table keeps only in-frame clones and is missing some. The table has about 76,000 clones, 87% seen once; the top ten hold roughly 8.5%. The chain recombines TRBV7-9 with TRBJ2-6; D is possibly TRBD1 (6 bases). This TCR came from a young man with acute or convalescent COVID-19. Sequencing was done on a sample of peripheral blood. This CDR3 is CASFGTSPLWANVLTF. The CDR3, as DNA: TGTGCCAGCTTTGGGACATCCCCCCTCTGGGCCAACGTCCTGACTTTC. Together with reference TRBV7-9 and TRBJ2-6, the CDR3 gives the full variable domain: DTGVSQNPRHKITKRGQNVTFRCDPISEHNRLYWYRQTLGQGPEFLTYFQNEAQLEKSRLLSDRFSAERPKGSFSTLEIQRTEQGDSAMYLCASFGTSPLWANVLTFGAGSRLTVL.